This T cell receptor (beta chain) was documented in a study of T cell changes during pregnancy in multiple sclerosis. The V end was cut by 7 bases, the J end by 6 bases, with 32 bases between. Germline values: CDR1 SGHRS, CDR2 YFSETQ. The length of the CDR3 is 19 residues. The sample holds a few counts of this clone. The repertoire was sequenced with immunoSEQ multiplex PCR; TCRdb's copy has only in-frame clones and lacks some. This repertoire shows roughly 48,000 clones, over 75% found once; its top ten account for less than 1.5%. The specimen comprised CD4+ T cells from peripheral blood mononuclear cells, sampled in the second trimester of pregnancy. The J gene is TRBJ2-1, the V gene TRBV5-1; weak D call: TRBD1 (6 bases). This TCR derives from a female donor with multiple sclerosis, enrolled in a pregnancy study. This chain's CDR3 is CASHDWVGARGGTRNEQFF. The CDR3 DNA is TGCGCCAGCCACGACTGGGTGGGGGCGCGAGGAGGTACTCGCAATGAGCAGTTCTTC.